Below are 23 T cell receptor beta chains sequenced from a single sample in a study of blood T cells in healthy people across ages. Through a sample-barcoded 5' primer and a J-beta primer mix, a second PCR was run for roughly 6 to 12 cycles. Using its own MiXCR run on the 5' RACE reads, TCRdb lists one record per CDR3 protein. The profile shows around 1.1 million distinct CDR3 sequences, around two fifths of them singletons. The sample taken for sequencing was blood. Receptors originate from a man between 18 and 29 years old in good health.

The chain couples TRBV9 to TRBJ1-1, with a tentative D call TRBD1 (6 bases). The CDR3 runs to 13 residues. V was cut by 5 bases and J by 7 bases, with 15 bases left in between. Germline CDR1 and CDR2: SGDLS and YYNGEE. CDR3 DNA: TGTGCCAGCAGTCCAAACGTAGGGGGTGAAGCTTTCTTT. This codes for CASSPNVGGEAFF.

This clonotype was counted many times. The J gene is TRBJ2-1, the V gene TRBV4-1, with D possibly TRBD1 on 5 matching bases. This CDR3 region has 17 residues. Germline V CDR1 and CDR2: MGHRA, YSYEKL. Deletions cut 0 bases from V and 0 bases from J, with 12 bases between. DNA for the CDR3: TGCGCCAGCAGCCAAGAGCTAGGGGCGAGCTCCTACAATGAGCAGTTCTTC. Translation: CASSQELGASSYNEQFF.

This clonotype was counted between two and nine times. The genes are TRBV6-1 and TRBJ2-3; D is unclear. V lost 7 bases, J lost 4 bases, and 18 bases lay in between. Germline lookup yields CDR1 MNHNS and CDR2 SASEGT. The CDR3 contains 15 residues. The CDR3 protein is CASTRRLGRADTQYF. The DNA for the CDR3 is TGTGCCAGCACACGACGGCTAGGTCGCGCAGATACGCAGTATTTT.

This clonotype was observed once. The chain uses TRBV7-9 and TRBJ2-1; no reliable D call. CDR1 SEHNR and CDR2 FQNEAQ come from the germline V gene (reference sequence). This CDR3 has 12 residues. V was shortened by 7 bases and J by 8 bases, with 12 bases between the two germline ends. CDR3 loop: CASNPAKDEQFF. CDR3 nucleotide sequence: TGTGCCAGCAACCCCGCCAAGGATGAGCAGTTCTTC.

The V gene is TRBV20-1, the J gene TRBJ1-1, with D perhaps TRBD1 (6 bases). This CDR3 contains 16 residues. CDR1 is DFQATT, CDR2 SNEGSKA, per germline (reference sequence). The ends were cut back, 2 bases at V and 4 bases at J, with 20 bases in the middle. This chain's CDR3 is CSARIWAGDDGTEAFF. CDR3 in DNA: TGCAGTGCTAGAATCTGGGCAGGGGATGATGGCACTGAAGCTTTCTTT.

This clonotype was counted ten times or more. The genes are TRBV6-6 and TRBJ2-7, with 7 positions matching TRBD2. V was clipped by 7 bases and J by 2 bases; unmatched bases: 5. This CDR3 contains 13 residues. Germline V CDR1 and CDR2: MNHNY, SVGAGI (reference sequence). This CDR3 reads CASKRGLTYEQYF. Here the CDR3 DNA reads TGTGCCAGCAAGCGGGGCCTAACCTACGAGCAGTACTTC.

The table lists this clonotype with a few counts. The CDR3 here is CASSYGDRNNYGYTF. CDR3 coding DNA: TGTGCCAGCAGTTATGGGGACCGGAATAACTATGGCTACACCTTC. The rearrangement joins TRBV6-2 or TRBV6-3 to TRBJ1-2, with D perhaps TRBD1 (5 bases). V shed 3 bases and J shed 1 base, with 12 bases lying between them. The CDR3 extends over 15 amino acids. Looked up from germline, CDR1 is MNHEY and CDR2 is SVGEGT.

The chain is built from TRBV29-1 and TRBJ1-5; D is perhaps TRBD1 (5 bases). This CDR3 is built from 13 residues. V was clipped by 3 bases and J by 7 bases, with 13 bases between them. Germline values: CDR1 SQVTM, CDR2 ANQGSEA. The CDR3 here is CSVEEGLGQPQHF. The CDR3 region has the DNA TGCAGCGTTGAGGAGGGGCTTGGGCAGCCCCAGCATTTT.

This clonotype was detected a few times. The chain employs TRBV9 and TRBJ2-1, with D tentatively TRBD1 or TRBD2 (5 bases each). V was cut by 4 bases and J by 4 bases, with 21 bases left in between. The V gene's germline CDR1 is SGDLS and CDR2 YYNGEE. The CDR3 runs 17 residues. The CDR3 sequence is CASSTQLSGTEYNEQFF. CDR3 nucleotide sequence: TGTGCCAGCAGCACCCAACTCTCCGGGACGGAATACAATGAGCAGTTCTTC.

This chain links TRBV6-1 with TRBJ1-4; TRBD1 might be the D (6 bases). The CDR3 consists of 14 residues. Trimming took 0 bases from V and 8 from J, leaving 10 bases between them. CDR1 and CDR2 (germline): MNHNS, SASEGT. This CDR3 is CASSEAPGDEKLFF. CDR3 DNA sequence: TGTGCCAGCAGTGAAGCGCCAGGGGACGAAAAACTGTTTTTT.

The chain has TRBV29-1 and TRBJ1-5, with D maybe TRBD1 (5 bases). This CDR3 has 13 residues. Deletions cut 2 bases from V and 2 bases from J, with 7 bases between. From germline, CDR1 is SQVTM and CDR2 ANQGSEA. The CDR3 loop is CSVETGGNQPQHF. The CDR3 nucleotides read TGCAGCGTTGAAACAGGAGGCAATCAGCCCCAGCATTTT.

The gene calls are TRBV20-1 and TRBJ2-7, with TRBD1 matching over 11 bases. The J call may not be correct, given that the DNA end is closer to TRBJ2-4. CDR1 and CDR2 (germline): DFQATT, SNEGSKA (reference sequence). The CDR3 loop spans 14 amino acids. CDR3 in amino acids: CSAREGQGVNIQYF. The CDR3 DNA sequence: TGCAGTGCTAGAGAGGGACAGGGGGTAAACATTCAGTACTTC.

The genes are TRBV7-9 and TRBJ2-1, with D tentatively TRBD2 (5 bases). TRBJ2-7 explains the end of the DNA better; the J call may be wrong. This CDR3 has 16 residues. Germline CDR1 reads SEHNR; CDR2 reads FQNEAQ (reference sequence). The CDR3 here is CASSRRSGSSYNEQYF. As DNA, the CDR3 is TGTGCCAGCAGCAGGAGGAGCGGAAGCTCCTACAATGAGCAGTACTTC.

This clonotype has more than one count but fewer than ten. This chain's CDR3 is CAISEGPTDTQYF. DNA of the CDR3: TGTGCCATCAGTGAGGGGCCCACAGATACGCAGTATTTT. The chain recombines TRBV10-3 with TRBJ2-3; D unclear. The length of the CDR3 is 13 residues. CDR1 is ENHRY, CDR2 SYGVKD, per germline. V lost 2 bases to trimming and J lost 2 bases, with 5 bases between them.

This clonotype was seen more than once but under ten times. V is TRBV7-9 and J is TRBJ2-7, with 9 bases fitting TRBD1. The CDR3 loop spans 14 amino acids. V dropped 5 bases and J dropped 3; count of bases not matched to a gene: 5. Germline V lookup: CDR1 SEHNR, CDR2 FQNEAQ (reference sequence). The CDR3 nucleotides read TGTGCCAGCAGCAAACCGGGACAGGGCTACGAGCAGTACTTC. Protein: CASSKPGQGYEQYF. The whole variable domain, filled in from reference TRBV7-9 and TRBJ2-7, reads DTGVSQNPRHKITKRGQNVTFRCDPISEHNRLYWYRQTLGQGPEFLTYFQNEAQLEKSRLLSDRFSAERPKGSFSTLEIQRTEQGDSAMYLCASSKPGQGYEQYFGPGTRLTVT.

The chain joins TRBV4-3 to TRBJ2-4, with TRBD2 matching 9 bases. The length of the CDR3 is 14 residues. Germline-derived CDR1 and CDR2 are LGHNA and YSLEER. J gave up 13 bases and V 0 bases, and 7 bases lay outside the gene matches. The CDR3 is CASSQDSVGLAQYF. CDR3 DNA: TGCGCCAGCAGCCAAGATTCGGTTGGACTAGCGCAGTACTTC.

V is TRBV11-2 and J is TRBJ2-1; maybe TRBD2 (5 bases). The germline V gene encodes CDR1 SGHAT and CDR2 FQNNGV. The CDR3 runs to 15 residues. The ends were cut back, 3 bases at V and 4 bases at J, with 13 bases in the middle. CDR3 residues: CASSLETTGYNEQFF. The CDR3 DNA follows: TGTGCCAGCAGCTTGGAGACTACCGGTTACAATGAGCAGTTCTTC.

This clonotype has only a few counts. The V and J genes are TRBV7-9 and TRBJ1-2; D is perhaps TRBD1 (5 bases). The ends were cut back, 5 bases at V and 3 bases at J, with 19 bases in the middle. CDR3 size: 16 residues. Germline V gives CDR1 SEHNR, CDR2 FQNEAQ (reference sequence). The CDR3 DNA follows: TGTGCCAGCAGCCCCTCAACAGGATCATGGGACTATGGCTACACCTTC. The encoded protein is CASSPSTGSWDYGYTF.

The chain carries TRBV12-3 or TRBV12-4 and TRBJ2-3, with 11 nucleotides matching TRBD2. The V and J ends lost 7 bases and 9 bases, in that order; junction bases with no gene match: 6. The length of the CDR3 is 13 residues. CDR3: CASTPSSGGTQYF. The CDR3 nucleotides read TGTGCCAGCACCCCTTCTAGCGGGGGGACGCAGTATTTT.

The rearrangement joins TRBV9 to TRBJ2-5; tentative D call: TRBD2 (5 bases). Germline CDR1 and CDR2: SGDLS and YYNGEE. Deletions cut 2 bases from V and 2 bases from J, with 10 bases between. The CDR3 sequence is 14 residues long. Here the CDR3 DNA reads TGTGCCAGCAGCGTTCGTAGCGATCAAGAGACCCAGTACTTC. Translation gives CASSVRSDQETQYF.

This clonotype was counted many times. V gene TRBV20-1 combines with J gene TRBJ2-1; 7 positions agree with TRBD2. CDR3 length: 14 residues. J gave up 3 bases and V 2 bases, and 4 bases lay outside the gene matches. Germline CDR1 and CDR2: DFQATT and SNEGSKA (reference sequence). CDR3 sequence reads: CSARLLADYNEQFF. The DNA of the CDR3 is TGCAGTGCTAGATTGCTAGCGGACTACAATGAGCAGTTCTTC.

This clonotype was observed a few times. This chain joins TRBV4-1 and TRBJ1-2; no clear D. The germline V gene has CDR1 MGHRA and CDR2 YSYEKL. This CDR3 is built from 18 residues. Trimming took 1 base from V and 0 from J, leaving 18 bases between them. The CDR3 region is CASSQGVRSIDPNYGYTF. The CDR3 bases are TGCGCCAGCAGCCAAGGGGTACGTTCGATTGACCCTAACTATGGCTACACCTTC.

This clonotype was picked up a small number of times. The chain couples TRBV25-1 to TRBJ1-6, with 9 bases identical to TRBD1. The CDR3 length is 16 residues. V gave up 2 bases and J gave up 9 bases; unmatched junction bases: 8. The germline V gene has CDR1 MGHDK and CDR2 SYGVNS. This chain's CDR3 is CASSEGGQGSGSPLHF. The DNA of the CDR3 is TGTGCCAGCAGTGAAGGGGGACAGGGTAGCGGTTCACCCCTCCACTTT.